The present T cell receptor (beta chain) was sequenced within a study of blood T cell repertoires in COVID-19. Sequencing was performed with immunoSEQ multiplex PCR; in TCRdb, only in-frame clones are kept and a portion is missing. The table has under 95,000 clones, 70% to 90% seen once. Germline V gene sequence: CDR1 SGHTA, CDR2 FQGNSA. This CDR3 has 12 amino acids. J was trimmed by 5 bases and V by 4 bases; bases with no gene match: 1. This chain joins TRBV7-2 and TRBJ2-5; TRBD1 agrees at 7 bases. The TCR comes from a human donor with acute or convalescent COVID-19. The donor label of this sample is uncertain. The sequencing input was peripheral blood. The DNA of the CDR3 is TGTGCCAGCAGCTCACAGGGGGAGACCCAGTACTTC. Its translation is CASSSQGETQYF.